This T cell receptor (beta chain) was obtained from a study of shared clonotypes between healthy human individuals. Per the original methods: ImmunoSEQ output lacked quality scores and full-length reads, limiting matched filtering. Sequenced by immunoSEQ multiplex PCR; TCRdb stores in-frame clones only, minus some. V and J calls and clone size are copied from that table; D and trimming were computed from the DNA. The sample lists approximately 1.4 million clones; around 98% were seen once. The source of this sequence is a man in his thirties or forties in good health. Input material: naive CD4+ T cells sorted from blood. The sample's subset: CD45RA+ positively selected.

The CDR3 bases are TGTGCCAGCAGCCAGCGGTTTGGGGACTCCATCCCGGATACGCAGTATTTT. It specifies CASSQRFGDSIPDTQYF. V and J are TRBV9 and TRBJ2-3, with a possible D match to TRBD2 (6 bases). The CDR3 sequence is 17 residues long. Per germline, CDR1 SGDLS and CDR2 YYNGEE. The V and J ends lost 4 bases and 6 bases respectively, with 24 bases between them.